These T cell receptor beta chains were read from a single sample in a study of T cells in Graves' hyperthyroidism and ophthalmopathy. TCRdb re-called the multiplex PCR reads with MiXCR, one entry per CDR3 protein. This sample has about 560,000 distinct CDR3 sequences; 16% occur once, and the top ten carry approximately 18%. Sequencing was performed on blood. The receptor source for this set is a woman aged 18-30 years with Graves' hyperthyroidism. The CDR3 runs from the conserved cysteine through the conserved F or W. D genes are given only for firm matches. Not every row has a clone size; where given, it reads once, few, many or a size class.

CDR3nt,CDR3aa,j_gene,d_gene,v_gene,abundance
TGTGCCAGCAGTTCCCAGGGTCTTTCCTACGAGCAGTACTTC,CASSSQGLSYEQYF,TRBJ2-7,-,TRBV27,many
TGTGCCAGTAGTATCACCGGGACCAGCAATCAGCCCCAGCATTTT,CASSITGTSNQPQHF,TRBJ1-5,-,TRBV19,few
TGTGCCAGCAGCCAAGGGACAGGAGAAAGGACCGGGGAGCTGTTTTTT,CASSQGTGERTGELFF,TRBJ2-2,TRBD1,TRBV3-1,few
TGTGCCAGCAGCTACTTAACACAGGGGAGAGAGACCCAGTACTTC,CASSYLTQGRETQYF,TRBJ2-5,TRBD1,TRBV13,many
TGCAGTGCTAGAGATGGAATACCCAACTATGGCTACACCTTC,CSARDGIPNYGYTF,TRBJ1-2,-,TRBV20-1,-
TGTGCCAGCAGTTTATGGGCTAGCGGTATTAGCACAGATACGCAGTATTTT,CASSLWASGISTDTQYF,TRBJ2-3,TRBD2,TRBV28,few
TGCGCCAGCAGCCGCCTTCTTGGCAATGAGCAGTTCTTC,CASSRLLGNEQFF,TRBJ2-1,-,TRBV4-1,-
TGTGCCAGCAGTCCAAACAGGGGGATTTTCACAGATACGCAGTATTTT,CASSPNRGIFTDTQYF,TRBJ2-3,TRBD1,TRBV27,-
TGTGCCAGCAGTTACTCGTCCACCGGGGAGCTGTTTTTT,CASSYSSTGELFF,TRBJ2-2,-,TRBV6-6,-
TGTGCCAGCAGTTTTCGGCCTTGGGGGAGCGGGGGCTCCTACGAGCAGTACTTC,CASSFRPWGSGGSYEQYF,TRBJ2-7,TRBD2,TRBV12-3/TRBV12-4,-
TGCAGTGCCACCGCTGGGGGAGGAGCCTACAATGAGCAGTTCTTC,CSATAGGGAYNEQFF,TRBJ2-1,-,TRBV20-1,many
TGTGCCAGCAGTTACTCGAGCGGGACAGGGGCTTACAATGAGCAGTTCTTC,CASSYSSGTGAYNEQFF,TRBJ2-1,TRBD1,TRBV6-2/TRBV6-3,few
TGTGCCAGCAGTTACCTAACTAATTTCGGGGAAAACGGGCTAAGCCGGGACACTGAAGCTTTCTTT,CASSYLTNFGENGLSRDTEAFF,TRBJ1-1,-,TRBV6-2/TRBV6-3,-
TGTGCCAGCAGCTTCCGACAGGGCGGGGGAGAGACCCAGTACTTC,CASSFRQGGGETQYF,TRBJ2-5,-,TRBV7-2,many
TGTGCCAACAGGGTTGCCGGGGAGCTGTTTTTT,CANRVAGELFF,TRBJ2-2,-,TRBV12-3/TRBV12-4,few
TGTGCCAGCAGCTTAGGCAGGCCCCTCAACACCGGGGAGCTGTTTTTT,CASSLGRPLNTGELFF,TRBJ2-2,-,TRBV7-9,-
TGTGCCAGCAGTTCGGGACTGTGGGAAGAGACCCAGTACTTC,CASSSGLWEETQYF,TRBJ2-5,-,TRBV12-3/TRBV12-4,-
TGCAGTGCTAGACACGGGACGGAGGGGAAACTGTTTTTT,CSARHGTEGKLFF,TRBJ1-4,-,TRBV20-1,many
TGTGCCAGCAGCCCTGGACTAGGAAACATTCAGTACTTC,CASSPGLGNIQYF,TRBJ2-4,TRBD2,TRBV3-1,-
TGTGCCAGCAGTGAGATGGGGGCTGAAGCTTTCTTT,CASSEMGAEAFF,TRBJ1-1,-,TRBV2,-
TGCGCCAGCAGCCCACTCTATCGGCTAGCGGGGGCCTACGAGCAGTACTTC,CASSPLYRLAGAYEQYF,TRBJ2-7,TRBD2,TRBV4-1,-
TGTGCCAGCAGTGGACAGGCGGGACCAACCTACGAGCAGTACTTC,CASSGQAGPTYEQYF,TRBJ2-7,-,TRBV6-1,-
TGTGCCAGCAGTCCACCGGACAGGGGGCTTGCAGATACGCAGTATTTT,CASSPPDRGLADTQYF,TRBJ2-3,TRBD1,TRBV28,-
TGCAGTGCGGAACGTCGGGGCTGGGAAAAACTGTTTTTT,CSAERRGWEKLFF,TRBJ1-4,-,TRBV20-1,many